This entry features one TCR beta chain sequence. The data are from a study of shared clonotypes between healthy human individuals. Over several immunoSEQ plates, each subset's genomic DNA was distributed in even portions. Libraries were prepared by immunoSEQ multiplex PCR; TCRdb keeps only in-frame clonotypes and omits some of them. This sample has 2 million to 2.5 million clones, with around 90% found just once. The ends were cut back, 1 base at V and 7 bases at J, with 14 bases in the middle. The length of the CDR3 is 15 residues. CDR1 is MNHEY and CDR2 is SMNVEV in the germline V gene (reference sequence).

V gene TRBV27 combines with J gene TRBJ1-5; weak D call: TRBD1 (6 bases). Sample: naive CD4+ T cells from PBMCs. Regarding subset: CD45RA+ positively selected. The clonotype was recovered from a man between 18 and 29 years old in good health. Some clones in this sample may be carry-over from other donors' samples. For the CDR3, the DNA is TGTGCCAGCAGTTTATTTTTTGGGGGCGGACAGCCCCAGCATTTT. It is translated as CASSLFFGGGQPQHF.